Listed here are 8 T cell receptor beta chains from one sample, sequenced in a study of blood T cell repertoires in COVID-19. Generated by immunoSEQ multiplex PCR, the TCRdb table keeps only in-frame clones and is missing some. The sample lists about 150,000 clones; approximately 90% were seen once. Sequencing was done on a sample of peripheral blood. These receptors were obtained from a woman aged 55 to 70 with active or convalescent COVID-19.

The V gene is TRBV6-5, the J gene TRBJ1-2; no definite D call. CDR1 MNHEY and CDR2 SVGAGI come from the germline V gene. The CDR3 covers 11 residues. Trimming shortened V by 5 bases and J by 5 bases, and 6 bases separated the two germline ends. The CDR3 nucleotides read TGTGCCAGCAGTACTGCATATGGCTACACCTTC. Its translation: CASSTAYGYTF.

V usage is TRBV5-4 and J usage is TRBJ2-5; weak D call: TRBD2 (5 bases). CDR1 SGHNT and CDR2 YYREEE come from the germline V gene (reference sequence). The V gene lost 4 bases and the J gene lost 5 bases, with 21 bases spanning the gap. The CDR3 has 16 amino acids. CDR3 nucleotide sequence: TGTGCCAGCAGCCCCCCTGCCGGGAAAACGGGGGAGACCCAGTACTTC. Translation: CASSPPAGKTGETQYF.

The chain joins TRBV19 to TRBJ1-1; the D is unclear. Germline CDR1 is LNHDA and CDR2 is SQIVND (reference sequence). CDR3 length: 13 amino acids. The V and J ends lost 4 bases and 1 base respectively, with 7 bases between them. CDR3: CASSTVTNTEAFF. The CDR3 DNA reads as TGTGCCAGTAGTACAGTCACGAACACTGAAGCTTTCTTT.

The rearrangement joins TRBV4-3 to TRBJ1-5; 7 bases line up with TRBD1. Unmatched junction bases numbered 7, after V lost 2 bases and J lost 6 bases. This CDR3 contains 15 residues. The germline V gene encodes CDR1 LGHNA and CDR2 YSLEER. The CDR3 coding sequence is TGCGCCAGCAGCCAATCCGGACAGGTCGGTCAGCCCCAGCATTTT. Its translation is CASSQSGQVGQPQHF.

CDR3 sequence (DNA): TGTGCCAGTAGTATACCGGGACAGAACACTGAAGCTTTCTTT. Its protein product is CASSIPGQNTEAFF. This chain joins TRBV19 and TRBJ1-1; tentatively, D is TRBD1 (6 bases). The germline V and J ends were trimmed by 2 bases and 1 base, with 8 bases remaining between them. This CDR3 is built from 14 residues. Per germline, CDR1 LNHDA and CDR2 SQIVND (reference sequence).

The CDR3 spells CASSLAGNNNEQFF. Written as DNA, the CDR3 is TGCGCCAGCAGCTTAGCCGGGAACAACAATGAGCAGTTCTTC. This chain joins TRBV5-1 and TRBJ2-1, with D perhaps matching TRBD2 (5 bases). CDR1 is SGHRS and CDR2 is YFSETQ in the germline V gene. The CDR3 extends over 14 amino acids. The germline V and J ends were trimmed by 2 bases and 5 bases, with 11 bases remaining between them.

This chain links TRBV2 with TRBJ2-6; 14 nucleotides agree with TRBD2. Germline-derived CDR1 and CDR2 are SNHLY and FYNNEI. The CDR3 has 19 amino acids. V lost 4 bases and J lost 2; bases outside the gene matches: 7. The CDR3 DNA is TGTGCCAGCAGTGCTTCGACTAGCGGGGGGGCCCCTGGGGCCAACGTCCTGACTTTC. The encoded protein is CASSASTSGGAPGANVLTF.

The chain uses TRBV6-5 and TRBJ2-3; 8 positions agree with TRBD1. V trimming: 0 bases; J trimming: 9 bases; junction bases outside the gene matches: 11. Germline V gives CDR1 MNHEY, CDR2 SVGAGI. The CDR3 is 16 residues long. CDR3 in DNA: TGTGCCAGCAGTTACTCGACGGGACAGGCTCGAGGCACGCAGTATTTT. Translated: CASSYSTGQARGTQYF.